What follows is one T cell receptor beta chain and its context. Antigen unknown. Trimming removed 2 bases from V and 4 bases from J; junction bases left unmatched: 2. Germline V gene lookup returns CDR1 SGHTA and CDR2 FQGTGA. This CDR3 is 16 amino acids long. This record comes from a study of shared clonotypes between healthy human individuals. Study-wide background: CD4 naive and memory got three plates each, CD8 naive two, CD8 memory one.

Study-level results: Clonotype sharing levels among donors were expected to vary with sequencing depth. Only blood samples were collected, and tissue repertoires likely differ.

The DNA input per sorted-subset replicate PCR was roughly 0.2 ug, corresponding to 28,000 or so T cell genomes. Profiling relied on immunoSEQ multiplex PCR, and the TCRdb table lists in-frame clones only, not all of them. The sample has a few million clones, just over 90% seen once. The source material was naive CD4+ T cells sorted from blood. Subset here: CD45RA+ positively selected. The J gene is TRBJ2-3, the V gene TRBV7-3; 14 positions match TRBD2. The receptor was isolated from a young man in good health. The CDR3 protein is CASSLLGLAGADTQYF. The CDR3 DNA reads TGTGCCAGCAGCTTACTGGGACTAGCGGGGGCAGATACGCAGTATTTT. Together with reference TRBV7-3 and TRBJ2-3, the CDR3 gives the full variable domain: GAGVSQTPSNKVTEKGKYVELRCDPISGHTALYWYRQSLGQGPEFLIYFQGTGAADDSGLPNDRFFAVRPEGSVSTLKIQRTERGDSAVYLCASSLLGLAGADTQYFGPGTRLTVL.